This T cell receptor (beta chain) was captured in a study of cytomegalovirus exposure and HLA in healthy donors. Study-wide results and caveats: CMV serostatus was the only recorded immune exposure for donors. An observed cluster of highly shared sequence variants was recorded as a likely sequencing artifact.

With regard to this clone: Its antigen is as yet unknown.

Germline-derived CDR1 and CDR2 are SGHDN and FVKESK. The CDR3 sequence is 16 residues long. V was clipped by 2 bases and J by 4 bases; unmatched bases: 5. The PCR used 60 Vbeta and 13 Jbeta primers. Profiling relied on immunoSEQ multiplex PCR, and the TCRdb table lists in-frame clones only, not all of them. The table records approximately 75,000 clones, 80% of them present only once. The TCR comes from a male donor in good health and CMV-seronegative. Source material: PBMCs. The V call is TRBV14, the J call TRBJ1-6, with 7 bases aligning to TRBD1. CDR3 DNA sequence: TGTGCCAGCAGCCAAAGGGGGCCGAGTTATAATTCACCCCTCCACTTT. Amino acid sequence: CASSQRGPSYNSPLHF. The whole variable domain, remainder taken from reference TRBV14 and TRBJ1-6, is EAGVTQFPSHSVIEKGQTVTLRCDPISGHDNLYWYRRVMGKEIKFLLHFVKESKQDESGMPNNRFLAERTGGTYSTLKVQPAELEDSGVYFCASSQRGPSYNSPLHFGNGTRLTVT.